A selection of T cell receptor beta chains follows, all from one sample in a study of T cells in Graves' hyperthyroidism and ophthalmopathy. TCRdb processed the multiplex PCR reads anew with MiXCR; each CDR3 protein has one entry. This sample has around 270,000 distinct CDR3 sequences; around a fifth occur once, and the top ten carry 35% to 40%. Sequencing was done on a sample of blood. The receptor set was obtained from a man in his forties or fifties with Graves' ophthalmopathy. Each CDR3 is given with its conserved first and last residue. Fields, in order: V gene, clone size, D gene, J gene, CDR3 protein, CDR3 DNA. The D gene is left open where the match is weak. Clone sizes are given selectively: once, few, many, or a class where the clone is expanded.

>TRBV28|NA|NA|TRBJ2-1
CASSLFLRGAYNEQFF
TGTGCCAGCAGTTTATTTCTACGAGGGGCCTACAATGAGCAGTTCTTC
>TRBV7-3|many|TRBD1|TRBJ2-7
CASSFGTGGPYEQYF
TGTGCCAGCAGCTTCGGGACAGGGGGCCCCTACGAGCAGTACTTC
>TRBV11-2|once|TRBD1|TRBJ2-5
CASSPRDRATGTQYF
TGTGCCAGCAGCCCACGGGACAGAGCTACTGGGACCCAGTACTTC
>TRBV28|NA|TRBD2|TRBJ2-1
CASSPLAGGPKNEQFF
TGTGCCAGCAGTCCCTTAGCGGGAGGGCCTAAGAATGAGCAGTTCTTC
>TRBV6-5|NA|TRBD1|TRBJ2-5
CASSYVSGTGGETQYF
TGTGCCAGCAGTTATGTGAGCGGGACAGGGGGCGAGACCCAGTACTTC
>TRBV4-1|NA|NA|TRBJ1-1
CASRLDADLNTEAFF
TGCGCCAGCAGACTAGACGCTGACTTGAACACTGAAGCTTTCTTT
>TRBV10-3|NA|NA|TRBJ2-2
CAISVGSGGELFF
TGTGCCATCAGTGTGGGGAGTGGCGGGGAGCTGTTTTTT
>TRBV24-1|NA|TRBD1|TRBJ2-1
CATSDFTGGKQNEQFF
TGTGCCACCAGTGATTTTACAGGGGGCAAACAAAATGAGCAGTTCTTC
>TRBV6-5|NA|NA|TRBJ1-1
CASSYSWGNTEAFF
TGTGCCAGCAGTTACTCTTGGGGAAACACTGAAGCTTTCTTT
>TRBV20-1|NA|TRBD2|TRBJ2-1
CSAMGFSLASEQFF
TGCAGTGCTATGGGTTTCTCACTAGCGAGCGAGCAGTTCTTC
>TRBV7-2|few|NA|TRBJ2-7
CASSPDLGGYYEQYF
TGTGCCAGCAGCCCGGATTTAGGGGGTTACTACGAGCAGTACTTC
>TRBV30|NA|NA|TRBJ1-6
CAWSTTWNSPLHF
TGTGCCTGGAGTACGACCTGGAATTCACCCCTCCACTTT
>TRBV14|many|TRBD1|TRBJ1-1
CASSPLIRQGRANTEAFF
TGTGCCAGCAGCCCACTAATCCGACAGGGTAGGGCGAATACTGAAGCTTTCTTT
>TRBV29-1|NA|TRBD1|TRBJ2-7
CSVGQGIYEQYF
TGCAGCGTGGGACAGGGTATCTACGAGCAGTACTTC
>TRBV30|many|TRBD1|TRBJ1-2
CAYTGGPLNYGYTF
TGTGCCTACACAGGGGGCCCCCTAAACTATGGCTACACCTTC
>TRBV6-1|NA|NA|TRBJ2-1
CASRLQPESYNEQFF
TGTGCCAGCAGACTTCAGCCGGAATCCTACAATGAGCAGTTCTTC
>TRBV14|NA|TRBD1|TRBJ2-7
CASSQVQGANEQYF
TGTGCCAGCAGCCAAGTTCAGGGGGCGAACGAGCAGTACTTC
>TRBV2|NA|NA|TRBJ2-1
CASSTSTGTPTAEQFF
TGTGCCAGCAGCACCAGCACCGGGACACCTACCGCTGAGCAGTTCTTC
>TRBV6-1|many|NA|TRBJ2-1
CASRGGDSYNEQFF
TGTGCCAGCAGAGGAGGGGACTCCTACAATGAGCAGTTCTTC
>TRBV7-9|NA|TRBD1|TRBJ2-7
CASSDRDVPYEQYF
TGTGCCAGCAGCGACAGGGATGTGCCCTACGAGCAGTACTTC
>TRBV20-1|NA|TRBD2|TRBJ2-3
CSASPTSGGDTQYF
TGCAGTGCTAGCCCGACCTCGGGGGGGGATACGCAGTATTTT
>TRBV5-1|many|TRBD2|TRBJ2-1
CASNYGGTSRDEQFF
TGCGCCAGCAACTACGGCGGGACTAGCAGAGATGAGCAGTTCTTC
>TRBV24-1|many|TRBD1|TRBJ2-7
CATSDSRTGTDIHEQYF
TGTGCCACCAGTGATTCCAGGACAGGAACGGACATACACGAGCAGTACTTC
>TRBV7-9|few|NA|TRBJ1-2
CASSFPPRDGYTF
TGTGCCAGCAGCTTTCCCCCACGGGATGGCTACACCTTC
>TRBV4-2|many|NA|TRBJ2-1
CASSQERWGSEQFF
TGTGCCAGCAGCCAAGAGCGGTGGGGGAGCGAGCAGTTCTTC
>TRBV15|NA|TRBD1|TRBJ2-1
CATDPGQGDYNEQFF
TGTGCCACTGACCCGGGACAGGGCGACTACAATGAGCAGTTCTTC
>TRBV28|many|TRBD2|TRBJ2-1
CASKESGAGSSYNEQFF
TGTGCCAGCAAAGAATCGGGAGCGGGGAGCTCCTACAATGAGCAGTTCTTC
>TRBV20-1|many|NA|TRBJ1-6
CSARDPVWNSPLHF
TGCAGTGCTAGAGATCCTGTTTGGAATTCACCCCTCCACTTT